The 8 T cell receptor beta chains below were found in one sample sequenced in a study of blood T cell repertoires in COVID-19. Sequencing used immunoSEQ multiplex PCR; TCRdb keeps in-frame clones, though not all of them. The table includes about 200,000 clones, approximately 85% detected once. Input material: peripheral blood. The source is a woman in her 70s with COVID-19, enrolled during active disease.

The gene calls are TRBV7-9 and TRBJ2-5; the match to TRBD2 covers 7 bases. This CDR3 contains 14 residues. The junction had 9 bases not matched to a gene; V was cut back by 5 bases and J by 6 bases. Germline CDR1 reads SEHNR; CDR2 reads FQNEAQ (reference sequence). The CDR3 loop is CASSVPGLPKTQYF. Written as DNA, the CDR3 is TGTGCCAGCAGCGTCCCGGGACTACCCAAGACCCAGTACTTC.

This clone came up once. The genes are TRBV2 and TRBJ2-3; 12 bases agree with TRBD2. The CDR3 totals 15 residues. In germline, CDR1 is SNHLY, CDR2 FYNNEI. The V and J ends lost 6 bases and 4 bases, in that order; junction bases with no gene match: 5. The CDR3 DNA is TGTGCCAGCAGCCGTGGACTAGCGGGGCCAGATACGCAGTATTTT. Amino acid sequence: CASSRGLAGPDTQYF.

In nucleotides, the CDR3 is TGTGCCAGCAGTGAAGCGTGGGGCAGAGGGCCCCAGCATTTT. Encoded protein: CASSEAWGRGPQHF. The chain employs TRBV2 and TRBJ1-5; D may be TRBD1 (5 bases). Germline CDR1 is SNHLY and CDR2 is FYNNEI. Trimming removed 0 bases at V and 9 bases at J, with 12 bases between. This CDR3 has 14 residues. Full variable domain (missing parts from reference TRBV2 and TRBJ1-5): EPEVTQTPSHQVTQMGQEVILRCVPISNHLYFYWYRQILGQKVEFLVSFYNNEISEKSEIFDDQFSVERPDGSNFTLKIRSTKLEDSAMYFCASSEAWGRGPQHFGDGTRLSIL.

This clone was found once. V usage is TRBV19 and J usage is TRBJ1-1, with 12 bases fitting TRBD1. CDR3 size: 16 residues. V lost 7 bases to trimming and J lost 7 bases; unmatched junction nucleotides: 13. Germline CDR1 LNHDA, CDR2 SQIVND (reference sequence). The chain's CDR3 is CASIPRDRGRRGEAFF. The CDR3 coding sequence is TGTGCCAGTATCCCCCGGGACAGGGGGCGGCGCGGTGAAGCTTTCTTT.

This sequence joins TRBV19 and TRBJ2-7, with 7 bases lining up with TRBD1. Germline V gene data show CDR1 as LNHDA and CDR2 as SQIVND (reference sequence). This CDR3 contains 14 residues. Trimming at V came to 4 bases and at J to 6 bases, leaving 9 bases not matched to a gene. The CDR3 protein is CASSKQDRTAEQYF. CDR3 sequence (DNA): TGTGCCAGTAGTAAGCAGGACAGGACCGCCGAGCAGTACTTC.

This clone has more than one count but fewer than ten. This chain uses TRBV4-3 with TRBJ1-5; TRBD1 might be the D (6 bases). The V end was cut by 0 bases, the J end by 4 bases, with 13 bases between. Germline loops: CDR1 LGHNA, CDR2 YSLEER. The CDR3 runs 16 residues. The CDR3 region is CASSQDPGTSNQPQHF. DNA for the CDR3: TGCGCCAGCAGCCAAGATCCCGGGACATCTAATCAGCCCCAGCATTTT.

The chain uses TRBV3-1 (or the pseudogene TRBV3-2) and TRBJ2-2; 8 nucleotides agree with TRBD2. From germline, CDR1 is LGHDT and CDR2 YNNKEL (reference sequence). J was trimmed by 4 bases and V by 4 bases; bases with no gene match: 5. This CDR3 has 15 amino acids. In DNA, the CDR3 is TGTGCCAGCAGCCCCTCGGGGGGGCCCACCGGGGAGCTGTTTTTT. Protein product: CASSPSGGPTGELFF.

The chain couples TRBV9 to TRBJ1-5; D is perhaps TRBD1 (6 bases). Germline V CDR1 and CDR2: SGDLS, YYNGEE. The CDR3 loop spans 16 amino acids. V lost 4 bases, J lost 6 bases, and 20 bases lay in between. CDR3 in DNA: TGTGCCAGCAGCCCTGGGGGGGGCAACCGGGGTCAGCCCCAGCATTTT. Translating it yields CASSPGGGNRGQPQHF. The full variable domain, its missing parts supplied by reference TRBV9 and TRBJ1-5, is DSGVTQTPKHLITATGQRVTLRCSPRSGDLSVYWYQQSLDQGLQFLIQYYNGEERAKGNILERFSAQQFPDLHSELNLSSLELGDSALYFCASSPGGGNRGQPQHFGDGTRLSIL.